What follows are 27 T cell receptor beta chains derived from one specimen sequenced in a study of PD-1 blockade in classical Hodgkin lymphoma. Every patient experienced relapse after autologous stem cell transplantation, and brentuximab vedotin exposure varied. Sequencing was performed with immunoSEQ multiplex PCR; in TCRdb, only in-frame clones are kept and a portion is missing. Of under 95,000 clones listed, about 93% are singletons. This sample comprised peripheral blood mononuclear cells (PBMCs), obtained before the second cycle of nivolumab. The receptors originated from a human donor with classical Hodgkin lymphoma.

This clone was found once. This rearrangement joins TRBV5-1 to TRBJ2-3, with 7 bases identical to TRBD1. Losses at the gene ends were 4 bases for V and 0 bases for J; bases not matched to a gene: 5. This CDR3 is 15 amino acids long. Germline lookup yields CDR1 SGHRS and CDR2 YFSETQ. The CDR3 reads CASSLRGQSTDTQYF. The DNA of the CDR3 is TGCGCCAGCAGCCTGAGGGGGCAGAGCACAGATACGCAGTATTTT.

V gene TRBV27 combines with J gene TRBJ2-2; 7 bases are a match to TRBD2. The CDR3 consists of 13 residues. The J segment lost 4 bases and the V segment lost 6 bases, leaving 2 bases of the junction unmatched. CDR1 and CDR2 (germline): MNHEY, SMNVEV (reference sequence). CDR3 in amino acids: CASRGRATGELFF. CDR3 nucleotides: TGTGCCAGCAGAGGGAGGGCCACCGGGGAGCTGTTTTTT.

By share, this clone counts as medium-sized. CDR3 sequence reads: CASSGGRLSGANVLTF. CDR3 DNA: TGTGCCAGCAGCGGAGGGCGGCTCTCTGGGGCCAACGTCCTGACTTTC. The chain combines TRBV7-6 with TRBJ2-6, with D maybe TRBD2 (6 bases). Trimming took 5 bases from V and 0 from J, leaving 11 bases between them. The CDR3 contains 16 residues. Germline assignment: CDR1 SGHVS and CDR2 FNYEAQ.

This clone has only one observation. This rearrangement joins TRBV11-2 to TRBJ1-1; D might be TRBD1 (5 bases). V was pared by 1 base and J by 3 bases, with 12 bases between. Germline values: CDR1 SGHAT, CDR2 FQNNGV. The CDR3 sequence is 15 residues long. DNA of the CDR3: TGTGCCAGCAGCTTAGTGGCAGGGCCCTACACTGAAGCTTTCTTT. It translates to CASSLVAGPYTEAFF.

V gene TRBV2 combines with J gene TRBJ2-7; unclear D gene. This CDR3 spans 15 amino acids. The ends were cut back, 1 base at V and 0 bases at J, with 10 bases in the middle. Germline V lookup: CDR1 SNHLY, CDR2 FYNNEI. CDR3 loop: CASSEEERYSYEQYF. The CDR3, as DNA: TGTGCCAGCAGTGAAGAAGAGCGCTACTCCTACGAGCAGTACTTC.

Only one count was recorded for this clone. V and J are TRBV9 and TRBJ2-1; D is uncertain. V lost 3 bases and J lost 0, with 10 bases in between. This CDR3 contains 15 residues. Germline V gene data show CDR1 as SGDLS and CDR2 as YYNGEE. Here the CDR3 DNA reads TGTGCCAGCAGCGCCCCGGGCCGCTCCTACAATGAGCAGTTCTTC. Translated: CASSAPGRSYNEQFF.

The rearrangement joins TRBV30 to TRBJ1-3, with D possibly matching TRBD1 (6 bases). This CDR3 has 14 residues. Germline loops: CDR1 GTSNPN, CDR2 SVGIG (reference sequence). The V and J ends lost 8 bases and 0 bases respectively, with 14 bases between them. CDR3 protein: CAGNRDLSGNTIYF. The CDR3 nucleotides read TGTGCCGGCAACAGGGACCTCTCTGGAAACACCATATATTTT. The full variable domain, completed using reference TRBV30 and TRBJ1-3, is SQTIHQWPATLVQPVGSPLSLECTVEGTSNPNLYWYRQAAGRGLQLLFYSVGIGQISSEVPQNLSASRPQDRQFILSSKKLLLSDSGFYLCAGNRDLSGNTIYFGEGSWLTVV.

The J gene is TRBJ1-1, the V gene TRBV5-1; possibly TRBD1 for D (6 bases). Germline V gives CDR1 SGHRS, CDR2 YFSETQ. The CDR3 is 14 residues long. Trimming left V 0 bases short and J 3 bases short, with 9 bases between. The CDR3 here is CASSLVGADTEAFF. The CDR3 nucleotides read TGCGCCAGCAGCTTGGTGGGGGCGGACACTGAAGCTTTCTTT.

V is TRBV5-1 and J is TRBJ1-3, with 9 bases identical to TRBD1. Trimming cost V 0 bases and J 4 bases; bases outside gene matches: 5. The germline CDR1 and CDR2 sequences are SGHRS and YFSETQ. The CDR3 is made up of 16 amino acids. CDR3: CASSLDGDRAGNTIYF. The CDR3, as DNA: TGCGCCAGCAGCTTGGATGGGGACAGGGCCGGAAACACCATATATTTT. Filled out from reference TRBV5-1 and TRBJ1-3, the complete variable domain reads KAGVTQTPRYLIKTRGQQVTLSCSPISGHRSVSWYQQTPGQGLQFLFEYFSETQRNKGNFPGRFSGRQFSNSRSEMNVSTLELGDSALYLCASSLDGDRAGNTIYFGEGSWLTVV.

CDR3 DNA sequence: TGTGCCAGCAGCGTCGTGACAGGGGGATACTCTGGGGCCAACGTCCTGACTTTC. Encoded protein: CASSVVTGGYSGANVLTF. The chain joins TRBV9 to TRBJ2-6; TRBD1 matches 9 bases. With 2 bases clipped from V and 0 bases from J, the junction kept 6 bases outside the gene matches. The germline CDR1 and CDR2 sequences are SGDLS and YYNGEE. The length of the CDR3 is 18 residues.

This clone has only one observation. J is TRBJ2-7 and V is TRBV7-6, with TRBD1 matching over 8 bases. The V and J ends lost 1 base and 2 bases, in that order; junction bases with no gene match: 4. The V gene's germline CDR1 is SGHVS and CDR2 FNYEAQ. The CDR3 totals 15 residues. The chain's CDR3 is CASSLVETGAYEQYF. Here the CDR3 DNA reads TGTGCCAGCAGCTTAGTAGAGACAGGGGCCTACGAGCAGTACTTC.

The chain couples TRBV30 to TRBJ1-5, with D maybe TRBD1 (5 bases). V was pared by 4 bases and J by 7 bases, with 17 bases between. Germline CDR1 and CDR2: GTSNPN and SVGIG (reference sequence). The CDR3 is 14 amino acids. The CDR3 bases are TGTGCCTGGAATCCGCCGGGGGACCGCCAGCCCCAGCATTTT. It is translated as CAWNPPGDRQPQHF.

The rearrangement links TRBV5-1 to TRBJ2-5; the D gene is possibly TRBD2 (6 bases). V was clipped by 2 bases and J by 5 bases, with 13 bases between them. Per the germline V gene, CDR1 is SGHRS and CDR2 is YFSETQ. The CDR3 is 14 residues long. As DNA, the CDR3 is TGCGCCAGCAGCTTCGGGGGTGGGAGCGAGACCCAGTACTTC. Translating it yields CASSFGGGSETQYF.

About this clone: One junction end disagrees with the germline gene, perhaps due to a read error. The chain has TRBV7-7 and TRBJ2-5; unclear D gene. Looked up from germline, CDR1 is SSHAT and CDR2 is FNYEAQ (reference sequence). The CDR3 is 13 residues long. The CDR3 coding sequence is TGTGCTAGCAGCTTGGCCTTTGTGGAGACCCAGTACTTC. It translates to CASSLAFVETQYF.

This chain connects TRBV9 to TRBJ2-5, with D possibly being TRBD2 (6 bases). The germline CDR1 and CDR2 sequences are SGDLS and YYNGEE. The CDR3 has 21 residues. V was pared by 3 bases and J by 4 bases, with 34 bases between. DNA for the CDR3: TGTGCCAGCAGCGCCTCCTCCGGAAGGAAAGGGGTGGCGGGATTCGCAGAGACCCAGTACTTC. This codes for CASSASSGRKGVAGFAETQYF.

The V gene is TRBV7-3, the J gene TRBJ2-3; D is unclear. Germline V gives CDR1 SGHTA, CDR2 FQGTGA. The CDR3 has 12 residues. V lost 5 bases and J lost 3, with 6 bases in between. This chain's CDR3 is CASSQSTDTQYF. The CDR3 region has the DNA TGTGCCAGCAGCCAAAGTACAGATACGCAGTATTTT.

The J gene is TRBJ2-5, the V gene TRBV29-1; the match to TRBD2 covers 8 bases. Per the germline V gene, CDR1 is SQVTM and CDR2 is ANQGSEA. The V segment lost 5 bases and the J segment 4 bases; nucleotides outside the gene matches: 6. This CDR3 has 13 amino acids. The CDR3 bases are TGCAGCGTTCCTCGCGCGGGAGGAGAGACCCAGTACTTC. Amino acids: CSVPRAGGETQYF.

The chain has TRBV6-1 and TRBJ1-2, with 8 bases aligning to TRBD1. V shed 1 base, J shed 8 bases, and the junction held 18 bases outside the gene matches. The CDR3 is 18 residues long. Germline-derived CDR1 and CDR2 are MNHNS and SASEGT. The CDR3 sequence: CASSEEVLGTGPIGGYTF. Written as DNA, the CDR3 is TGTGCCAGCAGTGAAGAGGTCTTAGGGACAGGACCCATCGGGGGCTACACCTTC.

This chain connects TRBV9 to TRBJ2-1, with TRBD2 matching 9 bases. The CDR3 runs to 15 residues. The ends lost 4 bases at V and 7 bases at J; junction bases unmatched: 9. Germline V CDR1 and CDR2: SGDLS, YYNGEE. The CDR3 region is CASSRLAGGDNEQFF. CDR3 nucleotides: TGTGCCAGCAGCCGCCTGGCGGGAGGGGATAATGAGCAGTTCTTC.

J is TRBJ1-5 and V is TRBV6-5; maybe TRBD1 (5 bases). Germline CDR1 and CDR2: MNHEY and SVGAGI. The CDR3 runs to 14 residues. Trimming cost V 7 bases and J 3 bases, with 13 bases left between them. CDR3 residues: CASKDGGNNQPQHF. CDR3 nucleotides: TGTGCCAGCAAGGACGGGGGGAACAATCAGCCCCAGCATTTT.

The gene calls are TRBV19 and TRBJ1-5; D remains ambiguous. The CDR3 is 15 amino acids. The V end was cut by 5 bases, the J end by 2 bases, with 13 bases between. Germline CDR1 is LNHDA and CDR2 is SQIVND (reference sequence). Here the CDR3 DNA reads TGTGCCAGTAGTCCCTGGGTGGGAGGCAATCAGCCCCAGCATTTT. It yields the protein CASSPWVGGNQPQHF.

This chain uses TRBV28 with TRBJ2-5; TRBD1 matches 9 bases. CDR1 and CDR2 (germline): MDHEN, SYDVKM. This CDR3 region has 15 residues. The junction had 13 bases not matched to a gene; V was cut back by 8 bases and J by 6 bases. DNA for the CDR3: TGTGCCAGCTCTATCCCGGACAGGGGCGCGCAGACCCAGTACTTC. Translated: CASSIPDRGAQTQYF.

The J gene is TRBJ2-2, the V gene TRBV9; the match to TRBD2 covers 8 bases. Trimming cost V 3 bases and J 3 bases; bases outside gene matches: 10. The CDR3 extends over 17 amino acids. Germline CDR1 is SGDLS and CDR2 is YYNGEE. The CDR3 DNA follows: TGTGCCAGCAGCGCCGCGCGGCGGGAGGTTGACACCGGGGAGCTGTTTTTT. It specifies CASSAARREVDTGELFF. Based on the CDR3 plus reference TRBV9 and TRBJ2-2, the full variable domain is DSGVTQTPKHLITATGQRVTLRCSPRSGDLSVYWYQQSLDQGLQFLIQYYNGEERAKGNILERFSAQQFPDLHSELNLSSLELGDSALYFCASSAARREVDTGELFFGEGSRLTVL.

CDR3 residues: CASPKGGGVEKLFF. CDR3 coding DNA: TGTGCCAGCCCCAAGGGGGGCGGAGTCGAAAAACTGTTTTTT. This chain connects TRBV27 to TRBJ1-4, with a weak D call TRBD1 (6 bases). This CDR3 spans 14 amino acids. Trimming took off 8 bases at V and 8 bases at J, with 18 bases between the two ends. The germline V gene has CDR1 MNHEY and CDR2 SMNVEV (reference sequence). Drawing the rest from reference TRBV27 and TRBJ1-4, the complete variable domain is EAQVTQNPRYLITVTGKKLTVTCSQNMNHEYMSWYRQDPGLGLRQIYYSMNVEVTDKGDVPEGYKVSRKEKRNFPLILESPSPNQTSLYFCASPKGGGVEKLFFGSGTQLSVL.

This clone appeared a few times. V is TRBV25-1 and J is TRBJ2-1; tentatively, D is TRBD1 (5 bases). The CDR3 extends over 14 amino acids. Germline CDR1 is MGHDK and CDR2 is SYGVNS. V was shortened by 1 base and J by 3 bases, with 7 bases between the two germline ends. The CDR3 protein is CASSEFQGYNEQFF. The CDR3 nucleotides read TGTGCCAGCAGTGAATTTCAGGGCTACAATGAGCAGTTCTTC.

Written as DNA, the CDR3 is TGTGCCAGCAGTGACAATTATCACCCGACTAGCGGGAGGGGTAATGAGCAGTTCTTC. Translated: CASSDNYHPTSGRGNEQFF. V usage is TRBV6-4 and J usage is TRBJ2-1; 14 bases line up with TRBD2. Per germline, CDR1 MRHNA and CDR2 SNTAGT. CDR3 size: 19 residues. After removal of 2 bases from V and 7 bases from J, the junction contained 13 bases not matched to a gene.

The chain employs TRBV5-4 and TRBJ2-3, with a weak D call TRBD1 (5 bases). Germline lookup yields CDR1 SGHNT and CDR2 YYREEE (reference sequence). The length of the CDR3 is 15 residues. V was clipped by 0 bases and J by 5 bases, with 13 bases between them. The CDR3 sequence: CASSLVVGAGDTQYF. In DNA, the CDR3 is TGTGCCAGCAGCTTGGTCGTTGGGGCCGGAGATACGCAGTATTTT.